This is a list of T cell receptor beta chains from one sample in a study of blood T cell repertoires in COVID-19. Some clones are missing from TCRdb's copy, which holds only in-frame ones; the method was immunoSEQ multiplex PCR. Here the sample spans about 160,000 clones, around 85% being singletons. The sequenced material came from peripheral blood. These TCRs come from a man in his 60s with active or convalescent COVID-19. CDR3s include the opening cysteine and the closing phenylalanine or tryptophan. D genes are given only for firm matches. The size entry is marked missing in some rows and otherwise reads once, few, many or a size class.

TRBV19	once	-	TRBJ2-4	TGTGCCAGTAGCCGGGGGGCGGTGGGCAAAAACATTCAGTACTTC	CASSRGAVGKNIQYF
TRBV15	-	-	TRBJ1-1	TGTGCCACCAGCAGAGGCCTTCAGGGGCACACTGAAGCTTTCTTT	CATSRGLQGHTEAFF
TRBV11-2	once	-	TRBJ2-5	TGTGCCAGCAGCTTTTCAGGCGAGGGGACCCAGTACTTC	CASSFSGEGTQYF
TRBV18	-	-	TRBJ2-7	TGTGCCAGCTCACCACCGACAGGCCTAAGCTCCTACGAGCAGTACTTC	CASSPPTGLSSYEQYF
TRBV11-2	many	TRBD1	TRBJ2-3	TGTGCCAGCAGCCGAATCGACAGGGGCGATACGCAGTATTTT	CASSRIDRGDTQYF
TRBV5-1	-	TRBD1	TRBJ1-4	TGCGCCAGCAGCTGGATACCCCAGGGGACAGGGAATGAAAAACTGTTTTTT	CASSWIPQGTGNEKLFF
TRBV27	-	TRBD2	TRBJ2-5	TGTGCCAGCAGTTTCGGGGGGGCGCTCCAAGAGACCCAGTACTTC	CASSFGGALQETQYF
TRBV27	-	TRBD2	TRBJ2-1	TGTGCCAGCAGCCCCCACCGACTAGCACTCTCCTACAATGAGCAGTTCTTC	CASSPHRLALSYNEQFF
TRBV21-1	-	-	TRBJ2-7	TGTGCCAGCAGCAAAGGTAGCGGGAGGGCCGCCGAGCAGTACTTC	CASSKGSGRAAEQYF
TRBV9	-	-	TRBJ2-2	TGTGCCAGCAGCGTAATTGACAGTGCCACCGGGGAGCTGTTTTTT	CASSVIDSATGELFF
TRBV3-1/TRBV3-2	-	TRBD2	TRBJ2-2	TGTGCCAGCAGCCAAGTAGCGAGCGGGAGAACCGGGGAGCTGTTTTTT	CASSQVASGRTGELFF
TRBV2	-	TRBD1	TRBJ1-4	TGTGCCAGCAGCCGGGACAGGGGGCGAGGACGTGAAAAACTGTTTTTT	CASSRDRGRGREKLFF
TRBV19	-	TRBD1	TRBJ2-7	TGTGCCAGTAGCGATCCAGACAGGGACTACGAGCAGTACTTC	CASSDPDRDYEQYF
TRBV2	-	-	TRBJ1-2	TGTGCCAGCAGTCCCCCAGGGGATGGCTACACCTTC	CASSPPGDGYTF
TRBV5-4	-	TRBD2	TRBJ2-1	TGTGCCAGCAGCTCCGGTGGACTAGCGCTGTACAATGAGCAGTTCTTC	CASSSGGLALYNEQFF
TRBV6-4	-	TRBD1	TRBJ1-1	TGTGCCAGCAGCGCCGGGACAGGGAACACTGAAGCTTTCTTT	CASSAGTGNTEAFF
TRBV28	-	TRBD2	TRBJ2-1	TGTGCCAGCAGTTTAAGCGGGAGGGCCGGGGATGAGCAGTTCTTC	CASSLSGRAGDEQFF
TRBV4-2	-	-	TRBJ1-5	TGTGCCAGCAGCCAAGATATGACAGCAAATCAGCCCCAGCATTTT	CASSQDMTANQPQHF
TRBV10-3	-	TRBD2	TRBJ2-2	TGTGCCATCAGTAAGACTAGCGGGAGCTCCGGGGAGCTGTTTTTT	CAISKTSGSSGELFF
TRBV4-1	-	-	TRBJ2-7	TGCGCCAGCAGCCAAGCCGAACCTACTAGCTACGAGCAGTACTTC	CASSQAEPTSYEQYF
TRBV7-9	-	-	TRBJ1-2	TGTGCCAGCAGCCCGCTGGCGGCCTATGGCTACACCTTC	CASSPLAAYGYTF
TRBV12-5	-	-	TRBJ2-1	TGTGCTAGTGGGCGGGACTACAATGAGCAGTTCTTC	CASGRDYNEQFF
TRBV3-1/TRBV3-2	-	-	TRBJ2-7	TGTGCCAGCAGCCCAGGGACAGTGGGGGGAGAGCAGTACTTC	CASSPGTVGGEQYF
TRBV28	-	-	TRBJ2-1	TGTGCCAGCAGTTTATCCCCCCAAAGACTGACGGAGCAGTTCTTC	CASSLSPQRLTEQFF
TRBV6-5	-	-	TRBJ1-2	TGTGCCAGCAGCCCACTGGACAGTAACTATGGCTACACCTTC	CASSPLDSNYGYTF
TRBV19	-	-	TRBJ1-1	TGTGCCAGTAGTATTCTTCACGGGGGGAACACTGAAGCTTTCTTT	CASSILHGGNTEAFF
TRBV10-3	-	-	TRBJ2-2	TGTGCCATCAGCTCCTACACCGGGGAGCTGTTTTTT	CAISSYTGELFF
TRBV14	-	-	TRBJ1-1	TGTGCCAGCAGCCAGGACGGGATCGGGTCGGTTGAAGCTTTCTTT	CASSQDGIGSVEAFF
TRBV6-5	few	TRBD2	TRBJ2-1	TGTGCCAGCCGGATAGCGGGGATGGCGGGTGAGCAGTTCTTC	CASRIAGMAGEQFF
TRBV4-2	-	-	TRBJ1-1	TGTGCCAGCAGCCAAGAAGTTGGCGAAGCTTTCTTT	CASSQEVGEAFF
TRBV10-2	once	TRBD2	TRBJ2-3	TGCGCCAGCAAGTCCCCACTAGCGAGCGATACGCAGTATTTT	CASKSPLASDTQYF
TRBV6-2/TRBV6-3	few	TRBD2	TRBJ2-7	TGTGCCAGCAGTTACCGGGACTACTACGAGCAGTACTTC	CASSYRDYYEQYF
TRBV5-1	-	-	TRBJ2-3	TGCGCCAGCAGCTTGGCTCAGGGGTTAGATACGCAGTATTTT	CASSLAQGLDTQYF
TRBV11-2	-	-	TRBJ1-1	TGTGCCAGCAGCCCCGGACACACAATTGAAGCTTTCTTT	CASSPGHTIEAFF
TRBV21-1	once	-	TRBJ1-6	TGTGCCAGCAGCAAATCCCCGTCGGGGATCAAGCCTCGGACCTATAATTCACCCCTCCACTTT	CASSKSPSGIKPRTYNSPLHF
TRBV6-5	-	-	TRBJ2-2	TGTGCCAGCAGTCGGACCGGGGAGCTGTTTTTT	CASSRTGELFF
TRBV6-6	-	-	TRBJ2-2	TGTGCCAGCAGCGCTGGGACTTCTTACACCGGGGAGCTGTTTTTT	CASSAGTSYTGELFF
TRBV11-2	-	-	TRBJ1-4	TGTGCCAGCAGCTTAGCCCACAGGGAGGGGGAAAAACTGTTTTTT	CASSLAHREGEKLFF
TRBV4-1	-	TRBD2	TRBJ2-1	TGCGCCAGCAGCCGCTCAGCGGGAGGGCAGTATGTGAATGAGCAGTTCTTC	CASSRSAGGQYVNEQFF
TRBV7-9	-	-	TRBJ2-2	TGTGCCAGCAGCTACGACAGCCGAGACACCGGGGAGCTGTTTTTT	CASSYDSRDTGELFF
TRBV9	-	-	TRBJ1-2	TGTGCCAGCAGCGTCGCCAACAGTTCCTCCTTCCGCTATGGCTACACCTTC	CASSVANSSSFRYGYTF
TRBV3-1/TRBV3-2	once	-	TRBJ1-3	TGTGCCAGCAGCCAAGTCGGGGGGCGGTGGTCTGGAAACACCATATATTTT	CASSQVGGRWSGNTIYF
TRBV2	few	-	TRBJ1-1	TGTGCCAGCAGTGAAATCTGGTCTAGTTCGAAAGAAGCTTTCTTT	CASSEIWSSSKEAFF
TRBV24-1	-	-	TRBJ1-5	TGTGCCACCAGTGAAGGCCAGGGGAATCAGCCCCAGCATTTT	CATSEGQGNQPQHF
TRBV2	few	-	TRBJ2-7	TGTGCCAGCAGCTACTACGAGCAGTACTTC	CASSYYEQYF
TRBV5-1	-	TRBD1	TRBJ2-5	TGCGCCAGCAGCTTCAGGACAGGGGAGAGGGAGACCCAGTACTTC	CASSFRTGERETQYF
TRBV15	-	-	TRBJ1-5	TGTGCCACCAGCAGAGCCCAGGGCACCAATCAGCCCCAGCATTTT	CATSRAQGTNQPQHF
TRBV29-1	few	-	TRBJ1-2	TGCAGCGAAATAAAGGGAGACAACCGTGATGGCTACACCTTC	CSEIKGDNRDGYTF
TRBV7-6	-	TRBD1	TRBJ2-7	TGTGCCAGCAGCCAACAGGGGGCGCGGGAGCAGTACTTC	CASSQQGAREQYF
TRBV6-5	-	TRBD1	TRBJ1-1	TGTGCCACCTCACAGGGGGGAACGAACACTGAAGCTTTCTTT	CATSQGGTNTEAFF
TRBV7-2	-	TRBD2	TRBJ2-1	TGTGCCAGCAGCAGATCTAGCGGGGACAATGAGCAGTTCTTC	CASSRSSGDNEQFF
TRBV6-4	few	-	TRBJ1-2	TGTGCCAGCAGTGGAGAAGGGGACTATGGCTACACCTTC	CASSGEGDYGYTF
TRBV6-1	-	-	TRBJ2-7	TGTGCCAGCAGACCCCAGGAGGGGCCCTACGAGCAGTACTTC	CASRPQEGPYEQYF
TRBV3-1/TRBV3-2	-	TRBD2	TRBJ2-1	TGTGCCAGCAGCCAAGATCTTCTAGCGGGCAGGACGGGACCCTACAATGAGCAGTTCTTC	CASSQDLLAGRTGPYNEQFF
TRBV4-1	few	TRBD1	TRBJ1-1	TGCGCCAGCAGCCAAGTCACGGGACAGGGTGGTGCTTTCTTT	CASSQVTGQGGAFF
TRBV28	-	TRBD2	TRBJ2-1	TGTGCCAGCAGTGGGGCGGGAGTAATAGATGAGCAGTTCTTC	CASSGAGVIDEQFF
TRBV10-2	-	-	TRBJ2-1	TGCGCCAGCAGTGAGTCGAGAGACACGTACAATGAGCAGTTCTTC	CASSESRDTYNEQFF
TRBV27	-	-	TRBJ1-4	TGTGCCAGCAGTGGGGGCAGCCTTAATGAAAAACTGTTTTTT	CASSGGSLNEKLFF